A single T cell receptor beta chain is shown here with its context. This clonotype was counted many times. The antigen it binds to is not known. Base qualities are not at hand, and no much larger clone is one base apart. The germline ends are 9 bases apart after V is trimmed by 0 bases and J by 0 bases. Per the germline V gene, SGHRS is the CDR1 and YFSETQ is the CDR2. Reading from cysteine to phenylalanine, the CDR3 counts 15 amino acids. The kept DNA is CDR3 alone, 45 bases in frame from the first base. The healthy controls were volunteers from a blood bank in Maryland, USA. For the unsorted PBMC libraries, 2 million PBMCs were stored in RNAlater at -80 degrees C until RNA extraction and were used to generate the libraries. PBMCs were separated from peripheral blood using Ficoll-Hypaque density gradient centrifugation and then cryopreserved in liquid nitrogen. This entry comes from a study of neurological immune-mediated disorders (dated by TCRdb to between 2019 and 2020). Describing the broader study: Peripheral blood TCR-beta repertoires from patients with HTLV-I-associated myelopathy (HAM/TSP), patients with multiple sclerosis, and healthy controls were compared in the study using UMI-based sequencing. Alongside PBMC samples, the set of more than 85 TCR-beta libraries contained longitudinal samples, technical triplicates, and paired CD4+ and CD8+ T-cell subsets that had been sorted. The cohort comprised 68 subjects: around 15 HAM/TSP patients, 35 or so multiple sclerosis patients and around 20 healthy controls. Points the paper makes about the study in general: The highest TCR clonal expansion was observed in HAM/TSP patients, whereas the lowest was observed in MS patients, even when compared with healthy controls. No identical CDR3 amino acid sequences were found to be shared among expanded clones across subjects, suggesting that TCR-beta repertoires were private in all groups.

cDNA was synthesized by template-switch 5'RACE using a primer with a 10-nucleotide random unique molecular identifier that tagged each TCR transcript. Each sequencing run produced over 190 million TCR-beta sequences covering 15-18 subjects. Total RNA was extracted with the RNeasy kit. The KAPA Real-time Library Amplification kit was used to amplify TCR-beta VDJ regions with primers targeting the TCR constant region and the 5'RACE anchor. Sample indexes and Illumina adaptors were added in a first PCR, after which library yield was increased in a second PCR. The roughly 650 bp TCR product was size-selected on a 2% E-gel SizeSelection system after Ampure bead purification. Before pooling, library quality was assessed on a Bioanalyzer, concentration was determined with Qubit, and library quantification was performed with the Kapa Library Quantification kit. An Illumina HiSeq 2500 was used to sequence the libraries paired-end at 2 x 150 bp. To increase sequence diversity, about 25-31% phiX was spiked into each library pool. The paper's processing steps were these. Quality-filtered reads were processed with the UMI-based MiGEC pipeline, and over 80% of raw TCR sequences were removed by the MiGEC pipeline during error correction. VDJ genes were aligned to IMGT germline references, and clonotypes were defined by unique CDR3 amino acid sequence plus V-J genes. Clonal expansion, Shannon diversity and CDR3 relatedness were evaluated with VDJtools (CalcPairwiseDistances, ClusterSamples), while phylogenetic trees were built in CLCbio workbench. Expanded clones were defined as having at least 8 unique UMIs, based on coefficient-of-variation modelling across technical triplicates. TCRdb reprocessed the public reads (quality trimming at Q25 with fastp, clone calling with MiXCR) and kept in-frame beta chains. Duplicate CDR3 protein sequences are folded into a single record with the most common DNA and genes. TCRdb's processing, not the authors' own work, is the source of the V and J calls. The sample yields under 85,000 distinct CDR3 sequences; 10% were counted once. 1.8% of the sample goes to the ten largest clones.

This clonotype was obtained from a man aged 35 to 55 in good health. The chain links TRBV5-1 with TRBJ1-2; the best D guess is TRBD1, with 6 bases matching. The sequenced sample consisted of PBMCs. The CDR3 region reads CASSLAPGANYGYTF. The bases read TGCGCCAGCAGCTTGGCCCCAGGGGCTAACTATGGCTACACCTTC.